These T cell receptor beta chains were read from a single sample in a study of long-term antiretroviral therapy in people with HIV. The repertoire was sequenced with immunoSEQ multiplex PCR; TCRdb's copy has only in-frame clones and lacks some. Of tens of thousands of clones in the sample, approximately 87% were seen once. The specimen was unsorted PBMCs, collected approximately 4.8 years after starting antiretroviral therapy. These TCRs come from a man in his forties with HIV. The CDR3 runs from the conserved cysteine through the conserved F or W. Fields, in order: V gene, D gene, clone size, J gene, CDR3 protein, CDR3 DNA. A D gene is named only where the DNA matches it firmly. Rows may omit the clone size; those that give it use once, few, many or a size class.

V: TRBV7-9; D: TRBD2; size: -; J: TRBJ2-7; CDR3: CASSPSGTYEQYF; DNA: TGTGCCAGCAGCCCTAGCGGCACCTACGAGCAGTACTTC
V: TRBV27; D: -; size: -; J: TRBJ2-7; CDR3: CASSFGGTLGEQYF; DNA: TGTGCCAGCAGTTTTGGGGGAACCCTAGGCGAGCAGTACTTC
V: TRBV5-1; D: TRBD1; size: -; J: TRBJ1-2; CDR3: CASSGTGFNYGYTF; DNA: TGCGCCAGCAGCGGGACAGGGTTCAACTATGGCTACACCTTC
V: TRBV4-1; D: -; size: -; J: TRBJ1-2; CDR3: CASSQLFPGGETNYGYTF; DNA: TGCGCCAGCAGCCAACTATTTCCGGGCGGAGAAACGAACTATGGCTACACCTTC
V: TRBV6-5; D: TRBD1; size: -; J: TRBJ2-7; CDR3: CASSRQGAGEQYF; DNA: TGTGCCAGCAGTAGACAGGGGGCCGGCGAGCAGTACTTC
V: TRBV28; D: -; size: -; J: TRBJ1-2; CDR3: CASSTGLNYGYTF; DNA: TGTGCCAGCAGCACAGGGCTGAACTATGGCTACACCTTC
V: TRBV14; D: TRBD2; size: -; J: TRBJ2-7; CDR3: CASSELGLAGPYEQYF; DNA: TGTGCCAGCAGCGAATTGGGACTAGCGGGGCCCTACGAGCAGTACTTC
V: TRBV11-2; D: -; size: -; J: TRBJ1-4; CDR3: CASSLGTEEKLFF; DNA: TGTGCCAGCAGCTTGGGGACGGAAGAAAAACTGTTTTTT
V: TRBV7-2; D: -; size: -; J: TRBJ2-1; CDR3: CASSPRPGKEQFF; DNA: TGTGCCAGCAGCCCCCGTCCGGGGAAGGAGCAGTTCTTC
V: TRBV10-1; D: -; size: -; J: TRBJ1-1; CDR3: CASKRGLNTEAFF; DNA: TGCGCCAGCAAGCGGGGTTTAAACACTGAAGCTTTCTTT
V: TRBV7-3; D: -; size: once; J: TRBJ1-1; CDR3: CASSLRGGLNTEAFF; DNA: TGTGCCAGCAGCTTAAGGGGGGGGCTGAACACTGAAGCTTTCTTT
V: TRBV5-1; D: TRBD2; size: -; J: TRBJ2-1; CDR3: CASSPTSGGLYNEQFF; DNA: TGCGCCAGCAGTCCGACTAGCGGGGGGCTCTACAATGAGCAGTTCTTC
V: TRBV5-1; D: TRBD2; size: -; J: TRBJ2-1; CDR3: CASSVAGGAYNEQFF; DNA: TGCGCCAGCAGCGTGGCGGGGGGGGCCTACAATGAGCAGTTCTTC
V: TRBV9; D: -; size: -; J: TRBJ2-7; CDR3: CASSPGGTGYYVEQYF; DNA: TGTGCCAGCAGCCCCGGGGGGACAGGATACTACGTGGAGCAGTACTTC
V: TRBV6-1; D: -; size: -; J: TRBJ2-5; CDR3: CASSENGMLAWNQETQYF; DNA: TGTGCCAGCAGTGAAAACGGGATGTTGGCCTGGAACCAAGAGACCCAGTACTTC
V: TRBV10-1; D: TRBD2; size: -; J: TRBJ2-1; CDR3: CASSESLAGGYNEQFF; DNA: TGCGCCAGCAGTGAGTCCCTAGCGGGAGGATATAATGAGCAGTTCTTC
V: TRBV14; D: -; size: -; J: TRBJ1-4; CDR3: CASSSHPTATNEKLFF; DNA: TGTGCCAGCAGCAGTCACCCTACGGCAACTAATGAAAAACTGTTTTTT
V: TRBV7-9; D: -; size: -; J: TRBJ2-5; CDR3: CASSLGSRRETQYF; DNA: TGTGCCAGCAGCTTAGGTTCGAGACGGGAGACCCAGTACTTC
V: TRBV13; D: -; size: -; J: TRBJ2-7; CDR3: CASSSGTQSYEQYF; DNA: TGTGCCAGCAGCTCGGGGACGCAGTCCTACGAGCAGTACTTC
V: TRBV7-2; D: -; size: few; J: TRBJ2-1; CDR3: CASSFSHSSSYNEQFF; DNA: TGTGCCAGCAGCTTCTCCCACTCTAGCTCCTACAATGAGCAGTTCTTC
V: TRBV2; D: TRBD1; size: -; J: TRBJ1-4; CDR3: CASRPGQGPPNEKLFF; DNA: TGTGCCAGCAGACCGGGACAGGGCCCGCCTAATGAAAAACTGTTTTTT
V: TRBV7-3; D: -; size: -; J: TRBJ2-7; CDR3: CASSAQSGVAYEQYF; DNA: TGTGCCAGCAGCGCCCAATCAGGGGTGGCCTACGAGCAGTACTTC
V: TRBV30; D: -; size: -; J: TRBJ2-2; CDR3: CAWAGSSTGELFF; DNA: TGTGCCTGGGCCGGGAGTAGCACCGGGGAGCTGTTTTTT
V: TRBV5-4; D: TRBD1; size: -; J: TRBJ2-7; CDR3: CAGHEGTGVIYEQYF; DNA: TGTGCCGGGCATGAGGGGACAGGGGTGATTTACGAGCAGTACTTC
V: TRBV7-2; D: TRBD2; size: once; J: TRBJ2-5; CDR3: CASSLGLAGSKTQYF; DNA: TGTGCCAGCAGCTTAGGCCTAGCGGGGTCGAAGACCCAGTACTTC
V: TRBV29-1; D: TRBD1; size: once; J: TRBJ1-4; CDR3: CSVGTGFEKLFF; DNA: TGCAGCGTCGGGACAGGGTTTGAAAAACTGTTTTTT
V: TRBV19; D: -; size: -; J: TRBJ2-3; CDR3: CASSTLRDTYTDTQYF; DNA: TGTGCCAGTAGTACTCTCCGGGACACCTACACAGATACGCAGTATTTT
V: TRBV7-9; D: -; size: -; J: TRBJ1-5; CDR3: CASSLGTSNQPQHF; DNA: TGTGCCAGCAGCCTTGGGACAAGCAATCAGCCCCAGCATTTT
V: TRBV27; D: TRBD2; size: -; J: TRBJ2-3; CDR3: CASSPGTSDRTDTQYF; DNA: TGTGCCAGCAGTCCCGGGACTAGCGACCGCACAGATACGCAGTATTTT
V: TRBV29-1; D: TRBD2; size: -; J: TRBJ2-2; CDR3: CSVGGLAGGTGELFF; DNA: TGCAGCGTTGGAGGACTAGCGGGAGGTACCGGGGAGCTGTTTTTT
V: TRBV7-9; D: -; size: -; J: TRBJ2-6; CDR3: CATLLSASGANVLTF; DNA: TGTGCCACCCTTCTCTCCGCGTCTGGGGCCAACGTCCTGACTTTC
V: TRBV5-5; D: TRBD1; size: -; J: TRBJ2-1; CDR3: CASSPTGTGSHEQFF; DNA: TGTGCCAGCAGCCCCACCGGGACAGGGAGTCATGAGCAGTTCTTC
V: TRBV11-2; D: TRBD2; size: few; J: TRBJ2-2; CDR3: CAILAITGELFF; DNA: TGTGCCATACTAGCGATCACCGGGGAGCTGTTTTTT
V: TRBV6-1; D: TRBD2; size: once; J: TRBJ2-7; CDR3: CASSGLGEGHYEQYF; DNA: TGTGCCAGCAGTGGCCTAGGGGAGGGCCACTACGAGCAGTACTTC
V: TRBV11-3; D: TRBD2; size: -; J: TRBJ2-5; CDR3: CASSTSGGRGETQYF; DNA: TGTGCCAGCAGCACCTCGGGGGGAAGAGGAGAGACCCAGTACTTC
V: TRBV27; D: TRBD1; size: few; J: TRBJ1-3; CDR3: CASSDGTGSGNTIYF; DNA: TGTGCCAGCTCCGATGGGACAGGCTCTGGAAACACCATATATTTT
V: TRBV12-5; D: -; size: medium-sized; J: TRBJ2-7; CDR3: CASGLGSYEQYF; DNA: TGTGCTAGTGGTTTGGGGTCCTACGAGCAGTACTTC
V: TRBV28; D: -; size: -; J: TRBJ1-2; CDR3: CASSSNYGYTF; DNA: TGTGCCAGCAGTTCGAACTATGGCTACACCTTC
V: TRBV19; D: -; size: -; J: TRBJ2-3; CDR3: CASSVQGTDTQYF; DNA: TGTGCCAGTAGTGTGCAAGGCACAGATACGCAGTATTTT
V: TRBV27; D: TRBD2; size: -; J: TRBJ2-3; CDR3: CASKLAGGDTQYF; DNA: TGTGCCAGCAAACTAGCGGGAGGGGATACGCAGTATTTT
V: TRBV18; D: -; size: -; J: TRBJ2-7; CDR3: CASSPGQGVGAYEQYF; DNA: TGTGCCAGCTCACCGGGACAAGGAGTTGGGGCCTACGAGCAGTACTTC
V: TRBV27; D: TRBD1; size: -; J: TRBJ1-2; CDR3: CASRTGGGADGYTF; DNA: TGTGCCAGCAGGACAGGAGGGGGCGCCGATGGCTACACCTTC
V: TRBV25-1; D: -; size: once; J: TRBJ1-1; CDR3: CASMGGAGAFF; DNA: TGTGCCAGCATGGGGGGAGCAGGAGCTTTCTTT
V: TRBV7-8; D: -; size: -; J: TRBJ2-5; CDR3: CASSLGSETQYF; DNA: TGTGCCAGCAGCTTAGGGTCGGAGACCCAGTACTTC
V: TRBV7-9; D: -; size: -; J: TRBJ1-1; CDR3: CASSLRGGMGTDREAFF; DNA: TGTGCCAGCAGCTTAAGGGGTGGCATGGGGACGGATCGTGAAGCTTTCTTT
V: TRBV4-3; D: -; size: -; J: TRBJ2-7; CDR3: CASSQDNVGDRDEQYF; DNA: TGCGCCAGCAGCCAAGACAACGTGGGGGACCGAGACGAGCAGTACTTC
V: TRBV27; D: -; size: -; J: TRBJ1-5; CDR3: CASSLWSGQRGNQPQHF; DNA: TGTGCCAGCAGTTTATGGTCAGGACAGAGAGGCAATCAGCCCCAGCATTTT